This is a list of T cell receptor beta chains from one sample in a study of shared clonotypes between healthy human individuals. Some clones are missing from TCRdb's copy, which holds only in-frame ones; the method was immunoSEQ multiplex PCR. This table holds roughly 770,000 clones, approximately 96% found once. The specimen sequenced was naive CD8+ T cells sorted from blood. All receptors come from a man aged 25 to 45 in good health. CDR3s leave out the opening cysteine and the closing phenylalanine or tryptophan. Fields, in order: D gene, V gene, CDR3 protein. D genes are given only for firm matches.

. TRBV5-6 ASSLGGLGGYT
TRBD2 TRBV27 ASSLAGVGDTQY
. TRBV19 ASSIEKRRNEKLF
. TRBV29-1 SVLFAESPYEQY
TRBD1 TRBV4-3 ASATGANHYGYT
TRBD1 TRBV27 ASSFGDSISGANVLT
TRBD1 TRBV28 AILGQARVGGYEQY
. TRBV7-9 ASSFGGTDTQY
TRBD1 TRBV7-8 ATSGGGDGAF
. TRBV25-1 ASSEGPSTY
TRBD2 TRBV28 ASSLTLAGDETQY
. TRBV15 ATSSGAGVSHTEAF
. TRBV28 ASSLTVGSSTDTQY
TRBD2 TRBV9 ASSVVGLAGDFADTQY
. TRBV9 ASSPNTGEQY
TRBD2 TRBV10-3 AISDNGRPYNEQF
. TRBV7-6 ASSSGAGLYTGELF
TRBD2 TRBV9 ASSVVSSGISSYNEQF
. TRBV9 ASRENTGELF
. TRBV7-9 ASSRQSGLNTGELF
TRBD1 TRBV2 ASSVNLRGYNEQY
TRBD1 TRBV12-5 ASGWDRAIDSGANVLT
. TRBV27 ASSLHKSYEQY
. TRBV9 ASSLLVGNEQF